Below, 30 T cell receptor beta chains from the same sample are listed, as sequenced in a study of cytomegalovirus exposure and HLA in healthy donors. PCR used 60 Vbeta primers and 13 Jbeta primers. The assay was immunoSEQ multiplex PCR, and TCRdb's table has in-frame clones only and misses some. The sample includes some 160,000 clones, roughly 9.4% of them seen just once. The sample consisted of PBMCs. These receptors came from a male donor in good health and CMV-seronegative.

This clone was picked up a small number of times. The V call is TRBV9, the J call TRBJ1-3, with 7 bases fitting TRBD1. With 4 bases clipped from V and 4 bases from J, the junction kept 2 bases outside the gene matches. The germline V gene has CDR1 SGDLS and CDR2 YYNGEE. CDR3 length: 13 residues. CDR3 coding DNA: TGTGCCAGCAGCCCGGGACAGGGAAACACCATATATTTT. Translating gives CASSPGQGNTIYF.

This clone was counted a few times. The V call is TRBV4-3, the J call TRBJ1-5; 7 positions match TRBD1. From germline, CDR1 is LGHNA and CDR2 YSLEER. J was trimmed by 3 bases and V by 11 bases; bases with no gene match: 16. This CDR3 contains 16 residues. Written as DNA, the CDR3 is TGCGCCTCTCCGCCGACAGGGAAATTTATCAATCAGCCCCAGCATTTT. Its translation: CASPPTGKFINQPQHF.

In this sample, this clone turned up a few times. The rearrangement uses TRBV2 and TRBJ1-1, with a weak D call TRBD1 (5 bases). The ends were cut back, 3 bases at V and 4 bases at J, with 9 bases in the middle. The germline gives CDR1 SNHLY, CDR2 FYNNEI. This CDR3 has 13 amino acids. In DNA, the CDR3 is TGTGCCAGCAGTGATAGGGGCCTCACTGAAGCTTTCTTT. Its protein product is CASSDRGLTEAFF.

Only a few counts were recorded for this clone. The chain combines TRBV4-2 with TRBJ1-2; 12 positions match TRBD1. This CDR3 contains 14 residues. Germline lookup yields CDR1 LGHNA and CDR2 YNFKEQ. V was clipped by 4 bases and J by 7 bases; unmatched bases: 4. The CDR3: CASSRGTGGFGYTF. In DNA form, the CDR3 reads TGTGCCAGCAGCCGAGGGACAGGGGGCTTTGGCTACACCTTC.

In this sample, this clone turned up a few times. The chain links TRBV28 to TRBJ1-5, with 7 nucleotides matching TRBD1. From germline, CDR1 is MDHEN and CDR2 SYDVKM. Unmatched junction bases numbered 10, after V lost 3 bases and J lost 11 bases. This CDR3 has 14 residues. CDR3 protein: CASSFRPGGSSQHF. The CDR3 nucleotides read TGTGCCAGCAGTTTTCGGCCAGGGGGTAGCTCCCAGCATTTT.

The rearrangement links TRBV19 to TRBJ2-4; unclear D gene. This CDR3 spans 12 amino acids. The germline gives CDR1 LNHDA, CDR2 SQIVND (reference sequence). V lost 3 bases and J 6 bases, leaving 6 bases between the germline ends. Here the CDR3 DNA reads TGTGCCAGTAGTATGTCAGGAAACATTCAGTACTTC. This gives the protein CASSMSGNIQYF.

The chain recombines TRBV2 with TRBJ2-2; TRBD1 is a possible D gene (5 bases). The germline V gene encodes CDR1 SNHLY and CDR2 FYNNEI. This CDR3 contains 16 residues. V was trimmed by 6 bases and J by 1 base, leaving 15 bases between them. In nucleotides, the CDR3 is TGTGCCAGCAGGGGGTCCACAGGCGTGAACACCGGGGAGCTGTTTTTT. Amino acids: CASRGSTGVNTGELFF. Full variable domain (missing parts from reference TRBV2 and TRBJ2-2): EPEVTQTPSHQVTQMGQEVILRCVPISNHLYFYWYRQILGQKVEFLVSFYNNEISEKSEIFDDQFSVERPDGSNFTLKIRSTKLEDSAMYFCASRGSTGVNTGELFFGEGSRLTVL.

The V and J genes are TRBV5-1 and TRBJ2-6; possible D gene TRBD1, 5 bases. The germline V and J ends were trimmed by 2 bases and 0 bases, with 15 bases remaining between them. Germline V gene sequence: CDR1 SGHRS, CDR2 YFSETQ. The CDR3 is made up of 18 amino acids. The CDR3: CASSLWFLGDSGANVLTF. CDR3 DNA: TGCGCCAGCAGCTTATGGTTTTTAGGGGACTCTGGGGCCAACGTCCTGACTTTC.

This clone was seen only a few times. V is TRBV5-6 and J is TRBJ2-2; 11 bases are a match to TRBD2. CDR1 SGHDT and CDR2 YYEEEE come from the germline V gene. Trimming cost V 4 bases and J 6 bases; bases outside gene matches: 5. The CDR3 extends over 15 amino acids. CDR3 DNA: TGTGCCAGCAGCCCACTAGCGGGAGTATCCGGGGAGCTGTTTTTT. It translates to CASSPLAGVSGELFF.

This clone occurred a few times. J is TRBJ2-7 and V is TRBV28; a possible D gene is TRBD1 (7 bases). The length of the CDR3 is 14 residues. Germline V CDR1 and CDR2: MDHEN, SYDVKM. Trimming removed 6 bases at V and 3 bases at J, with 15 bases between. CDR3 nucleotides: TGTGCCAGCAGCCGCCCCCAGGGGGGCTACGAGCAGTACTTC. Translated, it gives CASSRPQGGYEQYF.

The chain uses TRBV18 and TRBJ2-7, with D maybe TRBD1 (6 bases). The CDR3 runs 14 residues. Trimming shortened V by 4 bases and J by 6 bases, and 16 bases separated the two germline ends. Germline-derived CDR1 and CDR2 are KGHSH and LQKENI. CDR3 DNA: TGTGCCAGCTCACTGCAGGGGTTTAGATCCGAGCAGTACTTC. Its translation: CASSLQGFRSEQYF.

This clone came up a few times. The gene calls are TRBV28 and TRBJ1-2, with a weak D call TRBD1 (5 bases). This CDR3 contains 16 residues. Trimming cost V 6 bases and J 0 bases, with 17 bases left between them. Germline-derived CDR1 and CDR2 are MDHEN and SYDVKM. This chain's CDR3 is CASSQQQVPANYGYTF. The CDR3 DNA follows: TGTGCCAGCAGCCAACAACAGGTTCCAGCTAACTATGGCTACACCTTC.

The chain employs TRBV7-3 and TRBJ1-1; D gene unclear. Germline values: CDR1 SGHTA, CDR2 FQGTGA. The length of the CDR3 is 12 residues. V shed 2 bases and J shed 8 bases, with 9 bases lying between them. CDR3 coding DNA: TGTGCCAGCAGCTTATTGGGAGGGGAAGCTTTCTTT. This encodes CASSLLGGEAFF.

This clone occurred once. This sequence joins TRBV19 and TRBJ1-1; D perhaps matches TRBD1 (6 bases). V shed 4 bases and J shed 0 bases, with 6 bases lying between them. Germline lookup yields CDR1 LNHDA and CDR2 SQIVND (reference sequence). This CDR3 spans 13 amino acids. The CDR3: CASSRQVNTEAFF. In DNA form, the CDR3 reads TGTGCCAGTAGTAGACAGGTGAACACTGAAGCTTTCTTT.

This clone was seen a few times. The V and J genes are TRBV5-1 and TRBJ1-4; no clear D gene. Germline V gives CDR1 SGHRS, CDR2 YFSETQ. The CDR3 contains 15 residues. The V and J ends lost 0 bases and 4 bases respectively, with 10 bases between them. CDR3 residues: CASSLEGGRNEKLFF. In DNA form, the CDR3 reads TGCGCCAGCAGCTTGGAGGGAGGTCGTAATGAAAAACTGTTTTTT.

The J gene is TRBJ1-5, the V gene TRBV30, with D tentatively TRBD1 (6 bases). The CDR3 is 15 amino acids. Deletions cut 3 bases from V and 7 bases from J, with 19 bases between. Germline CDR1 is GTSNPN and CDR2 is SVGIG (reference sequence). The CDR3, as DNA: TGTGCCTGGAGCCCACAGGGCAGAGCTGGCCAGCCCCAGCATTTT. This gives the protein CAWSPQGRAGQPQHF.

This clone has just a few counts. V is TRBV5-1 and J is TRBJ1-4, with 8 bases fitting TRBD1. V gave up 5 bases and J gave up 5 bases; unmatched junction bases: 8. CDR1 is SGHRS, CDR2 YFSETQ, per germline. The CDR3 is made up of 15 amino acids. The chain's CDR3 is CASRDGQGRNEKLFF. The DNA for the CDR3 is TGCGCCAGCAGGGACGGACAGGGCAGGAATGAAAAACTGTTTTTT.

The J gene is TRBJ2-3, the V gene TRBV9; 9 bases fit TRBD1. Germline V gene sequence: CDR1 SGDLS, CDR2 YYNGEE. V trimming: 0 bases; J trimming: 6 bases; junction bases outside the gene matches: 11. The CDR3 runs 17 residues. The CDR3 nucleotides are TGTGCCAGCAGCGTAGGGTCTGGGACAGGGATGACGGATACGCAGTATTTT. Residues: CASSVGSGTGMTDTQYF.

This clone was observed a handful of times. This chain connects TRBV5-1 to TRBJ2-3; TRBD2 agrees at 7 bases. J lost 0 bases, V lost 0 bases, and 4 bases had no gene match. The V gene's germline CDR1 is SGHRS and CDR2 YFSETQ. The CDR3 covers 16 residues. The CDR3 coding sequence is TGCGCCAGCAGCTTGGTGTCTAGCGGTAGCACAGATACGCAGTATTTT. It translates to CASSLVSSGSTDTQYF.

The chain joins TRBV6-6 to TRBJ2-1; D perhaps matches TRBD2 (5 bases). Germline values: CDR1 MNHNY, CDR2 SVGAGI (reference sequence). With 3 bases removed from V and 9 bases from J, the gap between germline ends came to 21 bases. The CDR3 contains 16 residues. For the CDR3, the DNA is TGTGCCAGCAGTTATAGGGAGACTTTTCCACAGAGTGAGCAGTTCTTC. It encodes CASSYRETFPQSEQFF.

The CDR3: CASSPPGGREQFF. Written as DNA, the CDR3 is TGTGCCAGCAGTCCCCCGGGGGGTCGGGAGCAGTTCTTC. The chain carries TRBV5-4 and TRBJ2-1, with 7 nucleotides matching TRBD2. The CDR3 spans 13 residues. Germline-derived CDR1 and CDR2 are SGHNT and YYREEE (reference sequence). V dropped 5 bases and J dropped 10; count of bases not matched to a gene: 9.

This clone was seen more than once but under ten times. The CDR3 region is CASSVTPGGRTYEETQYF. DNA of the CDR3: TGTGCCAGCAGCGTTACCCCCGGGGGGCGGACCTATGAAGAGACCCAGTACTTC. The rearrangement links TRBV9 to TRBJ2-5, with D perhaps TRBD2 (7 bases). The CDR3 loop spans 18 amino acids. The V and J ends lost 2 bases and 3 bases respectively, with 23 bases between them. CDR1 SGDLS and CDR2 YYNGEE come from the germline V gene.

This clone was seen a handful of times. The CDR3 DNA sequence: TGTGCCAGCAGCTTGGGCCGGGACTACTACGAGCAGTACTTC. Its protein product is CASSLGRDYYEQYF. The chain recombines TRBV7-2 with TRBJ2-7; 7 bases align to TRBD2. Losses at the gene ends were 3 bases for V and 3 bases for J; bases not matched to a gene: 5. Germline CDR1 is SGHTA and CDR2 is FQGNSA. CDR3 length: 14 residues.

The V gene is TRBV4-3, the J gene TRBJ1-2, with 8 bases matching TRBD1. The CDR3 length is 14 residues. The germline V gene has CDR1 LGHNA and CDR2 YSLEER. J lost 2 bases, V lost 5 bases, and 4 bases had no gene match. Here the CDR3 DNA reads TGCGCCAGCAGCTTTCAGGGGGCAAACTATGGCTACACCTTC. Its translation: CASSFQGANYGYTF.

This rearrangement joins TRBV5-6 to TRBJ2-2; possibly TRBD1 for D (5 bases). V lost 7 bases and J lost 7, with 8 bases in between. This CDR3 has 11 amino acids. Germline loops: CDR1 SGHDT, CDR2 YYEEEE. As DNA, the CDR3 is TGTGCCAGCGAAAGGGGCGGGGAGCTGTTTTTT. Its protein product is CASERGGELFF.

The rearrangement uses TRBV6-6 and TRBJ2-1; TRBD1 matches 7 bases. CDR1 is MNHNY and CDR2 is SVGAGI in the germline V gene (reference sequence). The CDR3 length is 15 residues. V was clipped by 0 bases and J by 3 bases; unmatched bases: 2. The CDR3 is CASSYSDRVYNEQFF. DNA of the CDR3: TGTGCCAGCAGTTACTCCGACAGGGTCTACAATGAGCAGTTCTTC.

This clone was seen a handful of times. The rearrangement uses TRBV3-2 and TRBJ2-4; the table's TRBD2 call for D was not verified on the DNA. TRBV3-2 is described as a pseudogene. The CDR3 extends over 8 amino acids. The CDR3 spells CASSRYNF. The CDR3 DNA reads as TGTGCCAGCAGCCGTTATAACTTC.

This clone was recorded a few times. The rearrangement joins TRBV30 to TRBJ2-2, with TRBD2 matching over 7 bases. Trimming removed 1 base from V and 6 bases from J; junction bases left unmatched: 5. The CDR3 totals 14 residues. Germline CDR1 GTSNPN, CDR2 SVGIG (reference sequence). The CDR3 protein is CAWSEGGSAGELFF. The CDR3 DNA reads TGTGCCTGGAGTGAAGGCGGGAGTGCCGGGGAGCTGTTTTTT.

This clone was detected a few times. V usage is TRBV27 and J usage is TRBJ1-2; D is uncertain. The CDR3 sequence is 11 residues long. Trimming shortened V by 6 bases and J by 2 bases, and 4 bases separated the two germline ends. Per the germline V gene, CDR1 is MNHEY and CDR2 is SMNVEV (reference sequence). This chain's CDR3 is CASRQNYGYTF. The CDR3 DNA sequence: TGTGCCAGCAGACAGAACTATGGCTACACCTTC.

The V and J genes are TRBV13 and TRBJ2-1; possible D gene TRBD2, 6 bases. CDR3 length: 21 residues. Germline V CDR1 and CDR2: PRHDT, FYEKMQ (reference sequence). The V gene lost 4 bases and the J gene lost 0 bases, with 28 bases spanning the gap. As DNA, the CDR3 is TGTGCCAGCAGCTCCTACGACCCTCCTGAGGGCGGGGAGATCTCCTACAATGAGCAGTTCTTC. It translates to CASSSYDPPEGGEISYNEQFF.